The 3 T cell receptor beta chains below come from one sample, sequenced in a study of shared clonotypes between healthy human individuals. Naive CD8 cells, CD45RO-negative and positively selected for CCR7, excluded terminally differentiated effector memory CD45RA+ cells. The method was immunoSEQ multiplex PCR; TCRdb's version includes in-frame clones alone and lacks a portion of them. The data hold about 2.2 million clones, with about 93% observed a single time. The sequenced material came from naive CD8+ T cells from PBMCs. The receptors originated from a man aged 18 to 29 in good health. Some clones in this sample may be carry-over from other donors' samples.

As to this clone: Other DNA sequences from this sample encode an identical CDR3 as well. CDR3 nucleotides: TGTGCCAGCAGTTTCGGTGGGACTTATGGCTACACCTTC. As protein: CASSFGGTYGYTF. The chain is built from TRBV27 and TRBJ1-2, with a possible D match to TRBD1 (5 bases). CDR3 length: 13 amino acids. Trimming pared 3 bases from V and 5 bases from J, leaving 10 bases between. CDR1 and CDR2 (germline): MNHEY, SMNVEV (reference sequence).

The chain uses TRBV28 and TRBJ1-3, with D hard to call. Germline assignment: CDR1 MDHEN and CDR2 SYDVKM. V lost 8 bases and J lost 4, with 6 bases in between. The length of the CDR3 is 11 residues. CDR3 protein: CASGKGNTIYF. The CDR3 coding sequence is TGTGCCAGCGGGAAGGGAAACACCATATATTTT.

The rearrangement joins TRBV7-6 to TRBJ1-5, with 8 bases that match TRBD1. Trimming took 8 bases from V and 6 from J; bases not matched to a gene: 9. The CDR3 is made up of 14 amino acids. Per germline, CDR1 SGHVS and CDR2 FNYEAQ. This CDR3 is CASAAGGVGQPQHF. As DNA, the CDR3 is TGTGCCAGCGCAGCAGGGGGCGTGGGTCAGCCCCAGCATTTT.